This TCR beta chain was sequenced for a study of shared clonotypes between healthy human individuals. About the study: Ranging from 18 to 49 in age, donors were two women and three men. Broader study findings: Naive CD4 clonotypes overlapped across a handful of donors at approximately 5.5%.

A word on this clone: The antigen remains unidentified.

The assay ran at deep level. Produced via immunoSEQ multiplex PCR; TCRdb's table is partial and in-frame only. The sample records approximately 1,500,000 clones, around 97% being singletons. Between the trimmed V and J ends, which lost 0 bases and 2 bases, there was a span of 11 bases. CDR1 and CDR2 (germline): SGDLS, YYNGEE. The CDR3 totals 15 residues. This rearrangement joins TRBV9 to TRBJ1-1, with no clear D. The receptor was isolated from a man aged 25-45 years in good health. Sequenced sample: naive CD4+ T cells sorted from blood. As to subset: CD45RA+ positively selected. The CDR3 spells CASSVGAQVNTEAFF. The CDR3 DNA reads as TGTGCCAGCAGCGTAGGGGCGCAGGTAAACACTGAAGCTTTCTTT.